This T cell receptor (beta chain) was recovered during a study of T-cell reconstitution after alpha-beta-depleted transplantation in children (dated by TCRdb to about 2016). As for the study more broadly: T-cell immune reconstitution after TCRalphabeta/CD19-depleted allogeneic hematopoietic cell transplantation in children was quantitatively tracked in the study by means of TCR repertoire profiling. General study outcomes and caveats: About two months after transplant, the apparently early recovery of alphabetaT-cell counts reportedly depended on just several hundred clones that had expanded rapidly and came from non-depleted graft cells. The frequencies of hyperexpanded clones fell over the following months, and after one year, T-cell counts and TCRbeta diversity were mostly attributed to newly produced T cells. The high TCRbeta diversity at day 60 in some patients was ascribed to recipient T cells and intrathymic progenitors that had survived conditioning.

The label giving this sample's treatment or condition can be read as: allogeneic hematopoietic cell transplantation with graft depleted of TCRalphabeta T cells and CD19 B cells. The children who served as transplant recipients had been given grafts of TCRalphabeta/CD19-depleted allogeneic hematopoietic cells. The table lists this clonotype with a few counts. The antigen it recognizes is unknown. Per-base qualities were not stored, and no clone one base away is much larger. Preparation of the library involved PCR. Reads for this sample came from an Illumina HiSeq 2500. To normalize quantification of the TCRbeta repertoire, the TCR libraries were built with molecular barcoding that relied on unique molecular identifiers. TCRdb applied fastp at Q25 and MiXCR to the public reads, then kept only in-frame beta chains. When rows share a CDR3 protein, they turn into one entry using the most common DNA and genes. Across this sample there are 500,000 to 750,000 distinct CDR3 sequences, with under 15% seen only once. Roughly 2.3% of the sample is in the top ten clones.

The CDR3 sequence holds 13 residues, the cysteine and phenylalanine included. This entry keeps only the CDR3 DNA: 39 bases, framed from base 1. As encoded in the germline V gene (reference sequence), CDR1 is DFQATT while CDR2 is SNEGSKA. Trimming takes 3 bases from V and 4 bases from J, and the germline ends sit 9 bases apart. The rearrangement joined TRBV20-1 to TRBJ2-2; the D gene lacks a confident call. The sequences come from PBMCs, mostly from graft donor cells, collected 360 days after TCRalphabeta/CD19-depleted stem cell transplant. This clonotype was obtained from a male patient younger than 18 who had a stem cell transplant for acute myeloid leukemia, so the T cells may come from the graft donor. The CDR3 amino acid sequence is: CSARAYSTGELFF. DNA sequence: TGCAGTGCTAGGGCCTATTCCACCGGGGAGCTGTTTTTT.